Below, 24 T cell receptor beta chains from the same sample are listed, as sequenced in a study of control samples from healthy donors and cancer patients. TCRdb's copy holds only in-frame clones and misses some; the assay was immunoSEQ multiplex PCR. The sample lists about 150,000 clones, approximately 93% occurring once. Material: blood. The receptors stem from a man aged 50 to 59 in good health.

The rearrangement uses TRBV6-5 and TRBJ2-5; D is unclear. CDR1 and CDR2 (germline): MNHEY, SVGAGI. CDR3 length: 15 residues. V lost 5 bases and J 0 bases, leaving 13 bases between the germline ends. CDR3 in amino acids: CASSPNQEYQETQYF. The CDR3 nucleotides are TGTGCCAGCAGTCCAAATCAAGAGTACCAAGAGACCCAGTACTTC.

V and J are TRBV3-1 (or the pseudogene TRBV3-2) and TRBJ2-2; D remains unclear. Trimming took off 4 bases at V and 6 bases at J, with 9 bases between the two ends. The germline V gene encodes CDR1 LGHDT and CDR2 YNNKEL (reference sequence). The CDR3 covers 13 residues. The CDR3 is CASSPQAPGELFF. The CDR3 nucleotides are TGTGCCAGCAGCCCTCAGGCTCCCGGGGAGCTGTTTTTT.

The chain has TRBV21-1 and TRBJ2-7; TRBD2 is the table's D call, not checked against the DNA. TRBV21-1 represents a pseudogene. The CDR3 is 16 amino acids. The CDR3 region has the DNA TGTGCCAGCAGCAACAGGAGGCGGCTACTGTTGGGGGAGCAGTACTTC. Protein: CASSNRRRLLLGEQYF.

About this clone itself: Compared with germline, one end of the junction differs, possibly owing to a read error. V usage is TRBV2 and J usage is TRBJ1-1; D perhaps matches TRBD1 (5 bases). Germline V gene data show CDR1 as SNHLY and CDR2 as FYNNEI. The CDR3 extends over 15 amino acids. CDR3 bases: TGTGCCAGCAGCGAAGGTGGAGGGGTGGCCACTGAAGCTTTCTTT. Its translation: CASSEGGGVATEAFF.

The chain combines TRBV5-1 with TRBJ1-1; the D is unclear. V lost 1 base, J lost 8 bases, and 12 bases lay in between. Germline V CDR1 and CDR2: SGHRS, YFSETQ. The CDR3 consists of 13 residues. CDR3 DNA: TGCGCCAGCAGCTTGAATCGGCCGACAGAAGCTTTCTTT. It is translated as CASSLNRPTEAFF.

The gene calls are TRBV2 and TRBJ2-2; 8 bases are shared with TRBD1. This CDR3 spans 15 amino acids. J lost 6 bases, V lost 7 bases, and 10 bases had no gene match. Germline-derived CDR1 and CDR2 are SNHLY and FYNNEI. The CDR3 loop reads CASNLDREGAGELFF. The CDR3 DNA sequence: TGTGCCAGCAACCTGGACAGGGAAGGGGCCGGGGAGCTGTTTTTT.

This chain links TRBV28 with TRBJ2-5; 11 bases are a match to TRBD2. Germline CDR1 MDHEN, CDR2 SYDVKM. CDR3 length: 16 residues. J was trimmed by 2 bases and V by 5 bases; bases with no gene match: 7. Here the CDR3 reads CASSITIAGGQETQYF. The CDR3 coding sequence is TGTGCCAGCAGTATCACCATAGCGGGAGGGCAAGAGACCCAGTACTTC. Using reference TRBV28 and TRBJ2-5 for the parts outside the CDR3, the full variable domain is DVKVTQSSRYLVKRTGEKVFLECVQDMDHENMFWYRQDPGLGLRLIYFSYDVKMKEKGDIPEGYSVSREKKERFSLILESASTNQTSMYLCASSITIAGGQETQYFGPGTRLLVL.

The chain carries TRBV6-5 and TRBJ1-4; 7 nucleotides agree with TRBD1. This CDR3 has 14 amino acids. Trimming cost V 7 bases and J 8 bases; bases outside gene matches: 10. Germline V gene lookup returns CDR1 MNHEY and CDR2 SVGAGI. The CDR3 DNA follows: TGTGCCAGCACCCTACAGGGGAGGGGAGAAAAACTGTTTTTT. Amino acids: CASTLQGRGEKLFF.

The chain combines TRBV28 with TRBJ2-5; D remains ambiguous. The V and J ends lost 6 bases and 2 bases respectively, with 13 bases between them. This CDR3 spans 14 amino acids. In germline, CDR1 is MDHEN, CDR2 SYDVKM. The CDR3 reads CASSMGGRQETQYF. The CDR3, as DNA: TGTGCCAGCAGCATGGGTGGCAGACAAGAGACCCAGTACTTC.

CDR3 residues: CASSLVEGNEQYF. The DNA for the CDR3 is TGCGCCAGCAGCTTGGTTGAGGGGAACGAGCAGTACTTC. V usage is TRBV5-1 and J usage is TRBJ2-7; D possibly matches TRBD1 or TRBD2 (5 bases each). The germline V and J ends were trimmed by 0 bases and 5 bases, with 9 bases remaining between them. CDR3 size: 13 residues. Germline-derived CDR1 and CDR2 are SGHRS and YFSETQ. Complete variable domain (other parts from reference TRBV5-1 and TRBJ2-7): KAGVTQTPRYLIKTRGQQVTLSCSPISGHRSVSWYQQTPGQGLQFLFEYFSETQRNKGNFPGRFSGRQFSNSRSEMNVSTLELGDSALYLCASSLVEGNEQYFGPGTRLTVT.

The rearrangement uses TRBV6-1 and TRBJ2-5; possible D gene TRBD2, 5 bases. V gave up 3 bases and J gave up 5 bases, with 16 bases separating them. The CDR3 totals 15 residues. The germline CDR1 and CDR2 sequences are MNHNS and SASEGT. This chain's CDR3 is CASSERTRRGETQYF. The DNA of the CDR3 is TGTGCCAGCAGTGAGCGAACTAGGCGTGGGGAGACCCAGTACTTC.

This chain connects TRBV5-1 to TRBJ2-7, with D uncertain. CDR3 length: 14 residues. Trimming stripped 1 base from V and 0 bases from J, with 8 bases between. CDR1 is SGHRS and CDR2 is YFSETQ in the germline V gene. Here the CDR3 reads CASSLTESSYEQYF. Here the CDR3 DNA reads TGCGCCAGCAGCTTGACGGAGAGCTCCTACGAGCAGTACTTC.

This sequence joins TRBV10-3 and TRBJ2-3; 8 nucleotides match TRBD2. V shed 9 bases, J shed 1 base, and the junction held 6 bases outside the gene matches. Germline V gene data show CDR1 as ENHRY and CDR2 as SYGVKD. The CDR3 is 14 residues long. The CDR3 nucleotides read TGTGCCATTACGGGAGGGCCGGGCACAGATACGCAGTATTTT. Protein product: CAITGGPGTDTQYF.

The chain employs TRBV25-1 and TRBJ1-5, with D possibly being TRBD1 (5 bases). Trimming cost V 2 bases and J 4 bases, with 12 bases left between them. CDR3 size: 15 residues. Germline CDR1 and CDR2: MGHDK and SYGVNS. The CDR3: CASSETGTVNQPQHF. The DNA of the CDR3 is TGTGCCAGCAGTGAAACCGGGACGGTAAATCAGCCCCAGCATTTT.

This clone occurred once. The rearrangement links TRBV5-1 to TRBJ2-2, with 14 bases aligning to TRBD2. CDR3 length equals 15 residues. V shed 3 bases and J 10 bases; nucleotides not matched to a gene: 5. Germline-derived CDR1 and CDR2 are SGHRS and YFSETQ. This chain's CDR3 is CASSSEGLAGVELFF. CDR3 DNA: TGCGCCAGCAGCTCCGAGGGACTAGCGGGAGTGGAGCTGTTTTTT.

The V call is TRBV3-1 (or the pseudogene TRBV3-2), the J call TRBJ2-3; 11 nucleotides align to TRBD2. The V gene's germline CDR1 is LGHDT and CDR2 YNNKEL (reference sequence). Unmatched junction bases numbered 5, after V lost 5 bases and J lost 1 base. The CDR3 extends over 16 amino acids. The CDR3 DNA is TGTGCCAGCAGCTGGCTAGCGGGAGGTCGCACAGATACGCAGTATTTT. It specifies CASSWLAGGRTDTQYF.

The J gene is TRBJ1-4, the V gene TRBV11-2; TRBD1 is a possible D gene (6 bases). The CDR3 runs 15 residues. Trimming took 5 bases from V and 3 from J, leaving 13 bases between them. Per the germline V gene, CDR1 is SGHAT and CDR2 is FQNNGV. The CDR3 DNA reads as TGTGCCAGCAGCCCGGGGGCGCCGGCTAATGAAAAACTGTTTTTT. Encoded protein: CASSPGAPANEKLFF.

The chain recombines TRBV5-1 with TRBJ2-1; D is ambiguous. The CDR3 has 16 residues. Germline CDR1 SGHRS, CDR2 YFSETQ. V was shortened by 1 base and J by 0 bases, with 11 bases between the two germline ends. The CDR3 DNA reads TGCGCCAGCAGCTTGAGTAGCCAGAGCTCCTACAATGAGCAGTTCTTC. Its protein is CASSLSSQSSYNEQFF.

CDR3 region: CASSYEVGGEQYF. The CDR3, as DNA: TGTGCCAGCAGCTATGAGGTGGGAGGCGAGCAGTACTTC. This chain connects TRBV7-3 to TRBJ2-7, with D possibly being TRBD2 (6 bases). V lost 4 bases, J lost 6 bases, and 13 bases lay in between. The CDR3 runs to 13 residues. Germline CDR1 and CDR2: SGHTA and FQGTGA.

The chain recombines TRBV15 with TRBJ1-4, with D possibly matching TRBD1 (5 bases). V was shortened by 1 base and J by 5 bases, with 8 bases between the two germline ends. The CDR3 runs 14 residues. The germline gives CDR1 LNHNV, CDR2 YYDKDF (reference sequence). This CDR3 reads CATSRGGWNEKLFF. As DNA, the CDR3 is TGTGCCACCAGCAGAGGGGGCTGGAATGAAAAACTGTTTTTT.

This chain links TRBV28 with TRBJ2-4; TRBD2 aligns across 8 bases. Germline CDR1 and CDR2: MDHEN and SYDVKM. The CDR3 is 11 residues long. Trimming removed 8 bases from V and 7 bases from J; junction bases left unmatched: 1. The CDR3 loop reads CASGTSNIQYF. CDR3 nucleotide sequence: TGTGCCAGCGGGACTAGTAACATTCAGTACTTC.

This rearrangement joins TRBV11-2 to TRBJ1-2; no definite D call. The CDR3 spans 15 residues. The ends were cut back, 3 bases at V and 1 base at J, with 12 bases in the middle. The germline CDR1 and CDR2 sequences are SGHAT and FQNNGV. The CDR3 DNA reads TGTGCCAGCAGCTTTGATAACAGAAATAACTATGGCTACACCTTC. This codes for CASSFDNRNNYGYTF.

This chain uses TRBV6-5 with TRBJ1-2; TRBD1 agrees at 9 bases. Germline values: CDR1 MNHEY, CDR2 SVGAGI. With V trimmed by 6 bases and J by 7 bases, 9 bases remained unmatched. The CDR3 extends over 14 amino acids. The CDR3 region is CASRATGGALGYTF. Written as DNA, the CDR3 is TGTGCCAGCAGAGCAACAGGGGGCGCGCTTGGCTACACCTTC.

The chain links TRBV7-9 to TRBJ1-5; no reliable D call. The germline V gene has CDR1 SEHNR and CDR2 FQNEAQ (reference sequence). CDR3 length equals 14 residues. V lost 3 bases, J lost 3 bases, and 9 bases lay in between. The CDR3 nucleotides read TGTGCCAGCAGCTTGTCAACTTACAATCAGCCCCAGCATTTT. Its protein product is CASSLSTYNQPQHF.